This TCR beta chain was sequenced in a study of cytomegalovirus exposure and HLA in healthy donors. Amplification used 60 Vbeta primers and 13 Jbeta primers. Measured with immunoSEQ multiplex PCR; TCRdb has only the in-frame clones, and not every one. The table has about 160,000 clones, roughly 80% seen once. Study-wide points: The study recorded about 150 TCR beta chains that were cytomegalovirus-associated. Presence/absence analyses rested on an assumption that sequencing depth was roughly uniform across donors. Reportedly, cytomegalovirus status was diagnosed with high sensitivity and specificity.

This CDR3 spans 16 amino acids. Germline loops: CDR1 MGHRA, CDR2 YSYEKL. V lost 1 base, J lost 0 bases, and 1 base stayed unmatched. This clone was observed a single time. Its specificity is unknown. This receptor was taken from a young man in good health and CMV-seropositive. Input material: PBMCs. The chain uses TRBV4-1 and TRBJ2-7, with 12 bases aligning to TRBD2. CDR3 protein: CASSQGGLAGSYEQYF. For the CDR3, the DNA is TGCGCCAGCAGCCAAGGGGGACTAGCGGGCTCCTACGAGCAGTACTTC.